This T cell receptor beta chain is drawn from a study of blood T cell repertoires in COVID-19. Study information: Sites across the United States, Italy and Spain contributed samples from acute and convalescent COVID-19.

CDR3 size: 16 residues. Germline loops: CDR1 LGHNA, CDR2 YSLEER. V shed 0 bases and J shed 0 bases, with 9 bases lying between them. Study processing details: Amplification of reference gene primers provided the estimated nucleated cell counts. Here immunoSEQ multiplex PCR was the method, and the copy in TCRdb shows in-frame clones only, minus some. V, J and clone size were drawn from that table, and D and trimming were deduced from the DNA. Here the sample spans under 450,000 clones, roughly 90% being singletons. This receptor was taken from a woman between 40 and 50 years old with COVID-19, enrolled during active disease. Sequencing was done on a sample of peripheral blood. V usage is TRBV4-3 and J usage is TRBJ1-3, with unresolved D. CDR3 sequence: CASSQDRGLSGNTIYF. The CDR3 DNA follows: TGCGCCAGCAGCCAAGATCGCGGTCTCTCTGGAAACACCATATATTTT.